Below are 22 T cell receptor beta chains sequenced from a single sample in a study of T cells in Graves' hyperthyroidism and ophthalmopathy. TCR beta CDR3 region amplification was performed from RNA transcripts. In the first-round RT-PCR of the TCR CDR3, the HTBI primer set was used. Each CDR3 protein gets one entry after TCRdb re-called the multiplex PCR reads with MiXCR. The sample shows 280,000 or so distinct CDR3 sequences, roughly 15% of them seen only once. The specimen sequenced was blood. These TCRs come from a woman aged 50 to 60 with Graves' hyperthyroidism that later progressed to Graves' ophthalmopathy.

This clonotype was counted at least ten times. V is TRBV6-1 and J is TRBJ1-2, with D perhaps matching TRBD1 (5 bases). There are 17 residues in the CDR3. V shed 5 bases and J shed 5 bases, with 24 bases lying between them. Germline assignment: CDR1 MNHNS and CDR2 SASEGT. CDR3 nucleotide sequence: TGTGCCAGCAGTTCCCCGTTTTGGGGCAGATCCGGATATGGCTACACCTTC. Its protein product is CASSSPFWGRSGYGYTF.

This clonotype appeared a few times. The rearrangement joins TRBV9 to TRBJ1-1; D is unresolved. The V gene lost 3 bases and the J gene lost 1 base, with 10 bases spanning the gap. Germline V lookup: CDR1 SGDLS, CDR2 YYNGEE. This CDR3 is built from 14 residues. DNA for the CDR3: TGTGCCAGCAGCGCTAGTTACAGGAACACTGAAGCTTTCTTT. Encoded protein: CASSASYRNTEAFF.

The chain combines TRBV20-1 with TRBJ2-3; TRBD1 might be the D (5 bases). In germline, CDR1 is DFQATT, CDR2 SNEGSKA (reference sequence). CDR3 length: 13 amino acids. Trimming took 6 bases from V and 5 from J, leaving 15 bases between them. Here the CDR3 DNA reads TGCAGTGCAGGGGTTCTTCGCATAGATACGCAGTATTTT. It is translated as CSAGVLRIDTQYF.

The CDR3 coding sequence is TGTGCCAGCAGTCGCCCCGGGACAGGGATGAGCCCAGATACGCAGCATTTT. This codes for CASSRPGTGMSPDTQHF. V is TRBV6-1 and J is TRBJ2-3, with 9 nucleotides matching TRBD1. With the DNA end fitting TRBJ1-5 better, the J assignment may be wrong. CDR3 length equals 17 residues. CDR1 and CDR2 (germline): MNHNS, SASEGT.

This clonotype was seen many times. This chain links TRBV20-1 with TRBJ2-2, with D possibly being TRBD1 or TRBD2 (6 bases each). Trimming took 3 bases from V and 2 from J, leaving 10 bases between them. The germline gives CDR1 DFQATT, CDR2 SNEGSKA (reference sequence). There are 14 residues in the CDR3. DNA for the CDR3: TGCAGTGCTAGGAAGGGGGGAAACACCGGGGAGCTGTTTTTT. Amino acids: CSARKGGNTGELFF.

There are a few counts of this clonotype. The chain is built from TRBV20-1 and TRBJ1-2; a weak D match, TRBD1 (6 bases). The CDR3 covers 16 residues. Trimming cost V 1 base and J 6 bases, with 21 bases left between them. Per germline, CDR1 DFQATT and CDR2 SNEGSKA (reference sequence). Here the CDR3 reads CSARVLGQLLGDGYTF. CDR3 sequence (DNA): TGCAGTGCTAGAGTACTTGGACAGCTCTTGGGTGATGGCTACACCTTC.

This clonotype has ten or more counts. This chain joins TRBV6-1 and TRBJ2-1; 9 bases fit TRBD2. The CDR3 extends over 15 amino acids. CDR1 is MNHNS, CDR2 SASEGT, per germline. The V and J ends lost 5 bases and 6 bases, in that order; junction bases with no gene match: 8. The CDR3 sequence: CASSRGLALRNEQFF. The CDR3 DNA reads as TGTGCCAGCAGTCGAGGACTAGCGCTTCGCAATGAGCAGTTCTTC.

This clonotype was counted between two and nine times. CDR3 DNA sequence: TGTGCCAGCAGCTTGGGCAACAGGGATTCCTACGAGCAGTACTTC. As protein: CASSLGNRDSYEQYF. The V call is TRBV5-4, the J call TRBJ2-7; possible D gene TRBD1, 6 bases. The CDR3 is 15 amino acids. Germline V lookup: CDR1 SGHNT, CDR2 YYREEE (reference sequence). With 0 bases removed from V and 1 base from J, the gap between germline ends came to 11 bases.

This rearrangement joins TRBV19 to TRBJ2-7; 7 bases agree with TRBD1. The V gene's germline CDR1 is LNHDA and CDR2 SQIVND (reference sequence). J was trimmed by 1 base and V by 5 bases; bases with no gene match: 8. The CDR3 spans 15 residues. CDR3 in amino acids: CASSSLGTASYEQYF. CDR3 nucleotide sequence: TGTGCCAGTAGTTCTCTGGGGACAGCGTCCTACGAGCAGTACTTC.

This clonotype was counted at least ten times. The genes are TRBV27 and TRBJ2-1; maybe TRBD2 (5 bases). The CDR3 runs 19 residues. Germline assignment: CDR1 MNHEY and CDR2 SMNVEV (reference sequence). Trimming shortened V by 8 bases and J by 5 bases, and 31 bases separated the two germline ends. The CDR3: CASYSLTGWAPAVDNEQFF. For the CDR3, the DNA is TGTGCCAGCTACTCCCTTACGGGATGGGCCCCCGCGGTTGACAATGAGCAGTTCTTC.

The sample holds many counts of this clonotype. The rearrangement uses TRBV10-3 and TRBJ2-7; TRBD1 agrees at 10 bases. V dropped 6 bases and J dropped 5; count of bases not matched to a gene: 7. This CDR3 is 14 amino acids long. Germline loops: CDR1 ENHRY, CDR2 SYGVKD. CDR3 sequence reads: CAISDRGLRNEQYF. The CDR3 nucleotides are TGTGCCATCAGCGACAGGGGGCTGAGGAACGAGCAGTACTTC.

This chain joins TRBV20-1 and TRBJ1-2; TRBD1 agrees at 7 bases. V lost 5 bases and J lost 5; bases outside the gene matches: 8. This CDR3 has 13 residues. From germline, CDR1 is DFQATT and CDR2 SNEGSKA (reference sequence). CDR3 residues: CSAWDSQEYGYTF. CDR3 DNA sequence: TGCAGTGCTTGGGACAGCCAAGAATATGGCTACACCTTC.

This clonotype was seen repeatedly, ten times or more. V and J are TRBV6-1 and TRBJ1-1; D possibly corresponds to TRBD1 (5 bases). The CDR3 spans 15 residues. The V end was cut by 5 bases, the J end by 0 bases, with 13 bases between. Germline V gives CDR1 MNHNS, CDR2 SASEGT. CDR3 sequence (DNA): TGTGCCAGCAGTAAAACCCCAGGGATGAACACTGAAGCTTTCTTT. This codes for CASSKTPGMNTEAFF.

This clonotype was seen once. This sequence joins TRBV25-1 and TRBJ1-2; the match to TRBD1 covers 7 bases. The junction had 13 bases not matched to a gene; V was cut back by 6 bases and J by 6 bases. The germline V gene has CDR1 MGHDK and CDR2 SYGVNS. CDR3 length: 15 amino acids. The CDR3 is CASRSGGGPEDGYTF. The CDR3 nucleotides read TGTGCCAGCAGATCAGGGGGGGGACCCGAGGATGGCTACACCTTC.

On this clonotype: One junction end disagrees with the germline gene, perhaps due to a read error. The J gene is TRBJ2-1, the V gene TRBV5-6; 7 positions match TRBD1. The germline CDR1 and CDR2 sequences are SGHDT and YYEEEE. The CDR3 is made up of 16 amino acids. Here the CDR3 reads CASSLPRQGVNNEQLF. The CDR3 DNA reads TGTGCCAGCAGCTTGCCGAGGCAGGGGGTAAACAATGAGCAGCTCTTC.

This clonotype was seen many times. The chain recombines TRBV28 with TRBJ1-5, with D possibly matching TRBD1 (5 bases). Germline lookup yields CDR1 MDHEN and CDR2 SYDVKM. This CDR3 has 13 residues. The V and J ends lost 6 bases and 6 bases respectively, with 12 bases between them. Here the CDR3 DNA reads TGTGCCAGCAGGCAGGGACCCGGTCAGCCCCAGCATTTT. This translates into CASRQGPGQPQHF. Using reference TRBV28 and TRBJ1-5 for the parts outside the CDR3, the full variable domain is DVKVTQSSRYLVKRTGEKVFLECVQDMDHENMFWYRQDPGLGLRLIYFSYDVKMKEKGDIPEGYSVSREKKERFSLILESASTNQTSMYLCASRQGPGQPQHFGDGTRLSIL.

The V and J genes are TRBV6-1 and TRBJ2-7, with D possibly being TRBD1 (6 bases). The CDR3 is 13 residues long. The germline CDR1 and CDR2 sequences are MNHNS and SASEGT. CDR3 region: CAIRRGSPYEQYF. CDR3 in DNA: TGTGCTATCCGCAGGGGTTCCCCCTACGAGCAGTACTTC.

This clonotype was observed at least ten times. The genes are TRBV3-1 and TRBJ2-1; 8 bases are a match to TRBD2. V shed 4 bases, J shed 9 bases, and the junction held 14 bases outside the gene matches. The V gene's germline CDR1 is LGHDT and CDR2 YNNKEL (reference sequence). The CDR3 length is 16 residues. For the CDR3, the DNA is TGTGCCAGCAGCCGCAGAGCCGGGACTAGGGTGAGTGAGCAGTTCTTC. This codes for CASSRRAGTRVSEQFF.

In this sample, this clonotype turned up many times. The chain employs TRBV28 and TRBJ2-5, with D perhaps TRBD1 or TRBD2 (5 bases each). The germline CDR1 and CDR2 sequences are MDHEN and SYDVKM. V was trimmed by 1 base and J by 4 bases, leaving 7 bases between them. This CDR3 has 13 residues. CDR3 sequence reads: CASSLSGAETQYF. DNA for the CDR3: TGTGCCAGCAGTTTATCCGGGGCAGAGACCCAGTACTTC.

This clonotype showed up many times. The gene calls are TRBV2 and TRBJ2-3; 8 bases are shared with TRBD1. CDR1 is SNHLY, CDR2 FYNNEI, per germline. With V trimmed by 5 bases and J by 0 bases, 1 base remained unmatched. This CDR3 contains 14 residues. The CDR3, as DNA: TGTGCCAGCAGTCGGGACAGGAGCACAGATACGCAGTATTTT. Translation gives CASSRDRSTDTQYF.

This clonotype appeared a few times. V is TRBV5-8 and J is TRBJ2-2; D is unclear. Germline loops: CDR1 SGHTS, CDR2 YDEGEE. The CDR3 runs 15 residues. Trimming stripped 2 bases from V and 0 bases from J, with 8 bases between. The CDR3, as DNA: TGTGCCAGCAGCTTCCCCAGCGCGAACACCGGGGAGCTGTTTTTT. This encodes CASSFPSANTGELFF.

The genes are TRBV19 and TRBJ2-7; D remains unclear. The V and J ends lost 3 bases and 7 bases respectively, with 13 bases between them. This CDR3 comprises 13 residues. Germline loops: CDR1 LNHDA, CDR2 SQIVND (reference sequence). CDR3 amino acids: CASSISFTSEQYF. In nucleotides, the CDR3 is TGTGCCAGTAGTATCAGCTTTACGAGTGAGCAGTACTTC.